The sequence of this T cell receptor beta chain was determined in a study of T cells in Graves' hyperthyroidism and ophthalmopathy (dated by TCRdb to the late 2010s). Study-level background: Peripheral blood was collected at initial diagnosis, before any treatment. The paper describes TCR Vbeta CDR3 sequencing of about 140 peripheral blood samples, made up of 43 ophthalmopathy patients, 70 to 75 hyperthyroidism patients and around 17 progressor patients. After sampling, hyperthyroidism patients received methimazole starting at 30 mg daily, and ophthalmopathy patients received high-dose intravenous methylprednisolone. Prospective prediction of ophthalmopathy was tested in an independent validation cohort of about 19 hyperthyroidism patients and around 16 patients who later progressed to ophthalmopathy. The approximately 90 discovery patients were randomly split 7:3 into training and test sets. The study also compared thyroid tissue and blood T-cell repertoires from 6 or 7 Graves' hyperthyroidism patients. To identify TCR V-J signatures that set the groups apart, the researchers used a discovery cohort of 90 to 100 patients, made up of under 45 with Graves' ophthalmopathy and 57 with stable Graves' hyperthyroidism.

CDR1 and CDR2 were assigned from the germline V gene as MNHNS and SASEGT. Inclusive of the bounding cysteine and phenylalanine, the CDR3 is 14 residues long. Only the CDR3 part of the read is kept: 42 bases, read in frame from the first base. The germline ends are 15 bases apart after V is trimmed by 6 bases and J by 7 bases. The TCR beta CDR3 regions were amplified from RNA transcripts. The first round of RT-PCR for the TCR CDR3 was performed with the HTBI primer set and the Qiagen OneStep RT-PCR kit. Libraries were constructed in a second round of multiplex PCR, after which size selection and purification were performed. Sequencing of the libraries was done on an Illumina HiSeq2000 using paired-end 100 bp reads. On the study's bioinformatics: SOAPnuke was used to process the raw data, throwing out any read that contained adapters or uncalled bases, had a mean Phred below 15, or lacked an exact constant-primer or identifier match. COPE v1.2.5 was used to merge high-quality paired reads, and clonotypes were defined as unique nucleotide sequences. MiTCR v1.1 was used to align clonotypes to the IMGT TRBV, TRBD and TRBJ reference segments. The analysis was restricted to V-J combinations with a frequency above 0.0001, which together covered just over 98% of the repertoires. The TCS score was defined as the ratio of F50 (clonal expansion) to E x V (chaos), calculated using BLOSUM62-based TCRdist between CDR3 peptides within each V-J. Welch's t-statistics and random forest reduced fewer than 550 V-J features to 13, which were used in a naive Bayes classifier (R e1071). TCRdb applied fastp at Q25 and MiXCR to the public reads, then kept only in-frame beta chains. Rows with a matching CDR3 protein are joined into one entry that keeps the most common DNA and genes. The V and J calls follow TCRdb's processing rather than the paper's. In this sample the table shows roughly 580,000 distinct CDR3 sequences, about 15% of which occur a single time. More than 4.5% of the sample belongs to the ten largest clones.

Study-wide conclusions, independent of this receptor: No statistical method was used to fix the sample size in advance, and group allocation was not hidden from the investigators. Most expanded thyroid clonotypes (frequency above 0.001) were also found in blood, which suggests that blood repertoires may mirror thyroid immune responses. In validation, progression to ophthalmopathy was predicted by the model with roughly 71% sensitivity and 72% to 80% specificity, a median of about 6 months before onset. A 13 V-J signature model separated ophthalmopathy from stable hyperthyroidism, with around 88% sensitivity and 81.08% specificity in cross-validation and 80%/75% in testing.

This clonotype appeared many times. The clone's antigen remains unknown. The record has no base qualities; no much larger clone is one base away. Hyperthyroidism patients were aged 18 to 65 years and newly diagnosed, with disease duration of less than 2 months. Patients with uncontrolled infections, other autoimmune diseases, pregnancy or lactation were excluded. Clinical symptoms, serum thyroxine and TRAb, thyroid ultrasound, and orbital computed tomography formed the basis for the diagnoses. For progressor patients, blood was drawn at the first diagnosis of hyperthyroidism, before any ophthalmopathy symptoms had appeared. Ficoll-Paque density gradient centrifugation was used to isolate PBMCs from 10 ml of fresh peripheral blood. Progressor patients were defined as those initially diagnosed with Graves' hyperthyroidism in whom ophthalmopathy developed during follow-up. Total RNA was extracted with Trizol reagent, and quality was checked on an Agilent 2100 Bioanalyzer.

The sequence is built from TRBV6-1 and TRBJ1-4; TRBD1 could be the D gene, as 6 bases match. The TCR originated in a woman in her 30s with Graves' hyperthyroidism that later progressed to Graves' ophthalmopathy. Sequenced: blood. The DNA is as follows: TGTGCCAGCAGAAACTCAGGGGAGGGTGAAAAACTGTTTTTT. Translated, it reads CASRNSGEGEKLFF.